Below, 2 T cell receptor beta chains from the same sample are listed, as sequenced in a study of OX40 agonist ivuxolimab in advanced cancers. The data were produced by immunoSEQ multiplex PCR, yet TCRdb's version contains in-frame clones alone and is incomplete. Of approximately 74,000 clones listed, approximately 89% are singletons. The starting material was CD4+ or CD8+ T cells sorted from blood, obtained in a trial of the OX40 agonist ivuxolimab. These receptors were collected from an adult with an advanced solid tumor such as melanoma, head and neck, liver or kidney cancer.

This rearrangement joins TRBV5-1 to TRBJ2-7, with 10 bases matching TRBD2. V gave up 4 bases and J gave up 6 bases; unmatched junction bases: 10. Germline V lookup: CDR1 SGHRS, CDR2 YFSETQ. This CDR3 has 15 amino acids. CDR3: CASSGLAANGGEQYF. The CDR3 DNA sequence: TGCGCCAGCAGCGGACTAGCGGCCAACGGGGGCGAGCAGTACTTC.

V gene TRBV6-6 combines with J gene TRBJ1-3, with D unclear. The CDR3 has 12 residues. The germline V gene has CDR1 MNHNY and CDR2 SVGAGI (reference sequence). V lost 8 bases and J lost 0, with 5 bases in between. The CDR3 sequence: CASLSSGNTIYF. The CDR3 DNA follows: TGTGCCAGCCTCAGCTCTGGAAACACCATATATTTT.